This entry describes one T cell receptor beta chain. Its target is not known. The sample comes from a study of chemoradiotherapy in HPV16-positive cancers. Study context: Functional T-cell assays on a couple of HPV16-positive patients' cells defined candidate HPV-specific clones and common TCR motifs.

Findings and caveats of the study: HPV-responsive T-cell expansion during chemoradiotherapy was linked to improved recurrence-free survival in HPV16-positive patients. Candidate HPV-specific clones and E7-related TCR motifs grew in tumor during treatment. HPV-specific T cells were functionally defined from only a couple of HPV16-positive patients.

CDR3 size: 16 residues. Germline V gene lookup returns CDR1 SGHRS and CDR2 YFSETQ. V lost 4 bases to trimming and J lost 4 bases; unmatched junction nucleotides: 12. Some clones are missing from TCRdb's copy, which holds only in-frame ones; the method was immunoSEQ multiplex PCR. Of about 13,000 clones in the sample, roughly 88% were seen once. The V and J genes are TRBV5-1 and TRBJ1-1; 8 nucleotides align to TRBD1. Sequenced here: blood, sampled from a patient who underwent chemoradiotherapy. This TCR was sampled from a human donor with HPV-associated anogenital cancer. CDR3 sequence: CASSKTGALLGTEAFF. The DNA for the CDR3 is TGCGCCAGCAGCAAGACAGGGGCCCTACTCGGCACTGAAGCTTTCTTT.